The 8 T cell receptor beta chains below were found in one sample sequenced in a study of blood T cell repertoires in COVID-19 (dated by TCRdb to about 2020). Library construction relied on the immunoSEQ multiplex PCR assay. The clones in this table, taken by TCRdb from immuneACCESS, are in-frame only. Not every clone is retained; where verified, under half of the shortfall comes from an unresolved V gene, and the cause of the rest is unknown. A total of roughly 290,000 clones appear in this sample, around 87% of them only once. The ten largest make up less than 9.5% of the sample. What was sequenced was peripheral blood. The receptors were sampled from a woman aged 45-59 years who had recovered from COVID-19.

The sample holds a few counts of this clone. The rearrangement links TRBV30 to TRBJ2-4, with TRBD2 matching over 9 bases. Germline assignment: CDR1 GTSNPN and CDR2 SVGIG (reference sequence). J lost 0 bases, V lost 3 bases, and 3 bases had no gene match. The CDR3 has 15 residues. The CDR3 bases are TGTGCCTGGAGCCGACTAGCGGTAGCCAAAAACATTCAGTACTTC. Protein product: CAWSRLAVAKNIQYF.

A few counts support this clone. The chain uses TRBV5-1 and TRBJ2-7; tentatively, D is TRBD1 (6 bases). Germline V gives CDR1 SGHRS, CDR2 YFSETQ. Trimming took 4 bases from V and 2 from J, leaving 16 bases between them. The CDR3 covers 15 residues. The CDR3 spells CASSPRTDSPYEQYF. The CDR3 DNA reads TGCGCCAGCAGCCCGCGGACAGATTCCCCCTACGAGCAGTACTTC.

The chain joins TRBV11-2 to TRBJ2-3; D remains unclear. Germline V gene sequence: CDR1 SGHAT, CDR2 FQNNGV. The CDR3 sequence is 12 residues long. V was cut by 4 bases and J by 2 bases, with 4 bases left in between. CDR3 region: CASSSFTDTQYF. The CDR3 DNA follows: TGTGCCAGCAGCTCCTTCACAGATACGCAGTATTTT.

V gene TRBV19 combines with J gene TRBJ1-5, with a tentative D call TRBD1 (5 bases). V lost 5 bases, J lost 4 bases, and 15 bases lay in between. This CDR3 comprises 15 residues. Germline V CDR1 and CDR2: LNHDA, SQIVND (reference sequence). The CDR3 loop is CASSPRDVLNQPQHF. CDR3 coding DNA: TGTGCCAGTAGTCCGCGGGACGTACTGAATCAGCCCCAGCATTTT.

The J gene is TRBJ1-2, the V gene TRBV20-1; maybe TRBD1 (5 bases). The CDR3 is 14 amino acids. Deletions cut 3 bases from V and 6 bases from J, with 17 bases between. The germline V gene has CDR1 DFQATT and CDR2 SNEGSKA (reference sequence). CDR3 sequence reads: CSASDSSREDGYTF. The CDR3 nucleotides read TGCAGTGCTAGTGATAGCTCCAGGGAGGATGGCTACACCTTC.

The chain carries TRBV2 and TRBJ2-3, with TRBD1 matching over 9 bases. V lost 5 bases to trimming and J lost 7 bases; unmatched junction nucleotides: 7. CDR1 and CDR2 from the germline V gene are SNHLY and FYNNEI. The CDR3 has 14 amino acids. CDR3 DNA sequence: TGTGCCAGCAGTTACAGGGGGCAGGGGTATACGCAGTATTTT. Translation gives CASSYRGQGYTQYF. Using reference TRBV2 and TRBJ2-3 for the parts outside the CDR3, the full variable domain is EPEVTQTPSHQVTQMGQEVILRCVPISNHLYFYWYRQILGQKVEFLVSFYNNEISEKSEIFDDQFSVERPDGSNFTLKIRSTKLEDSAMYFCASSYRGQGYTQYFGPGTRLTVL.

The CDR3 here is CASSLVVAGRVETQYF. CDR3 coding DNA: TGTGCCAGCAGCTTGGTAGTAGCGGGAAGGGTTGAGACCCAGTACTTC. The chain uses TRBV5-4 and TRBJ2-5, with 8 bases matching TRBD2. This CDR3 spans 16 amino acids. V shed 0 bases, J shed 5 bases, and the junction held 9 bases outside the gene matches. The germline gives CDR1 SGHNT, CDR2 YYREEE (reference sequence).

The chain combines TRBV3-1 (or the pseudogene TRBV3-2) with TRBJ2-7; the match to TRBD1 covers 9 bases. This CDR3 comprises 15 residues. Germline V gene data show CDR1 as LGHDT and CDR2 as YNNKEL (reference sequence). After removal of 1 base from V and 3 bases from J, the junction contained 4 bases not matched to a gene. The CDR3 protein is CASSQAAGQGYEQYF. Written as DNA, the CDR3 is TGTGCCAGCAGCCAAGCGGCGGGACAGGGCTACGAGCAGTACTTC.